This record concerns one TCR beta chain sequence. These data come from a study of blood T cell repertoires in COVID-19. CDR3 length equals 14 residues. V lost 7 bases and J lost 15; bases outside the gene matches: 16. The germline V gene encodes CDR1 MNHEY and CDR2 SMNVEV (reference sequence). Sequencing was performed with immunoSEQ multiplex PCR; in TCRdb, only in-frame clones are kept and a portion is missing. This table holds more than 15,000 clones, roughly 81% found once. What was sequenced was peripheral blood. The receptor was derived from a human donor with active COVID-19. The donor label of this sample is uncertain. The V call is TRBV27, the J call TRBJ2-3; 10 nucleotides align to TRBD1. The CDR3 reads CASTGQGVLGPVYF. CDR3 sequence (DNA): TGTGCCAGCACCGGACAGGGGGTCCTCGGGCCTGTTTATTTT.